A selection of T cell receptor beta chains follows, all from one sample in a study of OX40 agonist ivuxolimab in advanced cancers. Clones were read by immunoSEQ multiplex PCR, and TCRdb kept only the in-frame ones, dropping some. The sample yields roughly 23,000 clones, around 80% seen once. Here the sequenced sample was CD4+ or CD8+ T cells sorted from blood, taken in a trial of the OX40 agonist ivuxolimab. The receptors here all came from an adult with an advanced solid tumor such as melanoma, head and neck, liver or kidney cancer. The CDR3 runs from the conserved cysteine through the conserved F or W. Fields, in order: J gene, V gene, clone size, D gene, CDR3 DNA, CDR3 protein. The D gene is left open where the match is weak. Size values are once, few and many counts, or a class for expanded clones, and some rows have none.

TRBJ2-7	TRBV7-9	.	.	TGTGCCAGCAGCTCGGAGAACTACGAGCAGTACTTC	CASSSENYEQYF
TRBJ2-7	TRBV7-9	.	TRBD2	TGTGCCAGCAGCCGAAGCGGGGACGAGCAGTACTTC	CASSRSGDEQYF
TRBJ2-5	TRBV9	.	TRBD2	TGTGCCAGCAGCGTTAGCGGGTACCAAGAGACCCAGTACTTC	CASSVSGYQETQYF
TRBJ2-7	TRBV6-5	.	.	TGTGCCAGCAGTTACTCGATTGGGTACGAGCAGTACTTC	CASSYSIGYEQYF
TRBJ2-7	TRBV9	.	TRBD2	TGTGCCAGCAGCGTAGAGGGGACTACGATCTACGAGCAGTACTTC	CASSVEGTTIYEQYF
TRBJ1-5	TRBV6-5	.	.	TGTGCCAGCAGTTACGGGCAGGGTAAGCCCCAGCATTTT	CASSYGQGKPQHF
TRBJ2-3	TRBV5-3	.	.	TGTGCCAGAACCCCGCGTTATTTT	CARTPRYF
TRBJ2-7	TRBV19	.	.	TGTGCCAGTAGTATAGCCCTGCCCAACGAGCAGTACTTC	CASSIALPNEQYF
TRBJ2-7	TRBV11-2	.	.	TGTGCCAGCAGCTTAGGGGTTACCTACGAGCAGTACTTC	CASSLGVTYEQYF
TRBJ2-2	TRBV28	.	.	TGTGCCAGCAGTTCTCGATTACCTAAACCGGGGGAGCTGTTTTTT	CASSSRLPKPGELFF
TRBJ1-1	TRBV5-6	few	TRBD1	TGTGCCAGCAGCTTGTTACAGGGGAAGAGGACTGAAGCTTTCTTT	CASSLLQGKRTEAFF
TRBJ1-1	TRBV6-5	medium-sized	.	TGTGCCAGCAGTTACTCGGTCAGGACTATGAACACTGAAGCTTTCTTT	CASSYSVRTMNTEAFF
TRBJ1-1	TRBV6-1	once	.	TGTGCCAGCAGTGAGCGCGGGGACACTGAAGCTTTCTTT	CASSERGDTEAFF
TRBJ2-5	TRBV19	.	TRBD2	TGTGCCAGTAGTATAGATCAGCGGGGGGACCAAGAGACCCAGTACTTC	CASSIDQRGDQETQYF
TRBJ2-1	TRBV9	.	TRBD2	TGTGCCAGCACCCGCGGGGGGGCTTCCTACAATGAGCAGTTCTTC	CASTRGGASYNEQFF
TRBJ2-5	TRBV5-4	.	.	TGTGCCAGCAGCTCCGTGAGTCGGGTTGAAGAGACCCAGTACTTC	CASSSVSRVEETQYF
TRBJ2-1	TRBV28	.	.	TGTGCCAGCAGTTTATACCCCTCTGGCGAGCAGTTCTTC	CASSLYPSGEQFF
TRBJ2-1	TRBV19	.	.	TGTGCCAGTAGTATAGCCGAACTAGGGGACTCCTACAATGAGCAGTTCTTC	CASSIAELGDSYNEQFF
TRBJ2-7	TRBV4-1	.	TRBD2	TGCGCCAGCAGCCAAGCGTCTAGCGGGAGTCACTACGAGCAGTACTTC	CASSQASSGSHYEQYF
TRBJ2-1	TRBV28	once	TRBD2	TGTGCCAGCAGTTCATACCAAATTGGGACTAGTTTGATCTATGAGCAGTTCTTC	CASSSYQIGTSLIYEQFF
TRBJ2-2	TRBV4-2	.	TRBD1	TGTGCCAGCAGCCCCGGACAGGCGAACACCGGGGAGCTGTTTTTT	CASSPGQANTGELFF
TRBJ2-7	TRBV5-1	.	.	TGCGCCAGCAGCTTGCCACAGGGAATCAACGAGCAGTACTTC	CASSLPQGINEQYF
TRBJ1-2	TRBV13	.	TRBD1	TGTGCCAGCAGCTTGGGACAGTCTCACTATGGCTACACCTTC	CASSLGQSHYGYTF
TRBJ2-1	TRBV19	.	.	TGTGCCAGTAGTATAGTGGGGGTGCCTTCCTACAATGAGCAGTTCTTC	CASSIVGVPSYNEQFF
TRBJ1-6	TRBV4-3	.	.	TGCGCCAGCAGCCAAGTCTTGCAGAGCTCCTATAATTCACCCCTCCACTTT	CASSQVLQSSYNSPLHF
TRBJ2-7	TRBV5-4	.	TRBD1	TGCGCCAGCAGCCAAGAAAAACAGGGGGCTCAATACGAGCAGTACTTC	CASSQEKQGAQYEQYF
TRBJ2-7	TRBV25-1	once	.	TGTGCCAGCAGTGCAGCCTACGAGCAGTACTTC	CASSAAYEQYF
TRBJ1-5	TRBV7-2	medium-sized	.	TGTGCCAGCAGTCTCGAGGGGTCCCTTCTTCATCCGCCCCAGCATTTT	CASSLEGSLLHPPQHF
TRBJ2-1	TRBV5-5	.	TRBD2	TGTGCCAGCAGCCCCGGGACTAGCGGGTACAATGAGCAGTTCTTC	CASSPGTSGYNEQFF
TRBJ2-3	TRBV27	.	.	TGTGCCAGCTTTCCCCGGGAAAGGGGTGGGGATACGCAGTATTTT	CASFPRERGGDTQYF
TRBJ2-1	TRBV7-8	.	.	TGTGCCAGCAGCGTGACTAGCTACAATGAGCAGTTCTTC	CASSVTSYNEQFF
TRBJ2-3	TRBV7-8	once	.	TGTGCCAGCAGCTTAGGATCTTGGGATACGCAGTATTTT	CASSLGSWDTQYF
TRBJ2-5	TRBV10-3	.	TRBD2	TGTGCCATCAGCGCAGCTAGCGGGAGCTCAGAAGAGACCCAGTACTTC	CAISAASGSSEETQYF
TRBJ1-1	TRBV9	.	.	TGTGCCAGCAGCGTACTTGGCGGCCCTGAAGCTTTCTTT	CASSVLGGPEAFF